Below, 26 T cell receptor beta chains from the same sample are listed, as sequenced in a study of identical twins. TCRdb passed the 5' RACE reads through MiXCR, listing each CDR3 protein once. The sample lists 1.5 million to 2 million distinct CDR3 sequences; around 33% were seen once. Sequenced input: cord blood. The receptors derive from a newborn girl in good health.

This clonotype has only one observation. An end of the junction does not agree with germline; a read error may underlie this. The rearrangement links TRBV5-1 to TRBJ2-3; 13 bases line up with TRBD2. From germline, CDR1 is SGHRS and CDR2 YFSETQ. This CDR3 has 16 residues. This CDR3 is CASSPLAGGMADTQYF. CDR3 sequence (DNA): TGCGCCAGCAGCCCACTAGCGGGGGGGATGGCAGATACACAGTATTTT. The whole variable domain, remainder taken from reference TRBV5-1 and TRBJ2-3, is KAGVTQTPRYLIKTRGQQVTLSCSPISGHRSVSWYQQTPGQGLQFLFEYFSETQRNKGNFPGRFSGRQFSNSRSEMNVSTLELGDSALYLCASSPLAGGMADTQYFGPGTRLTVL.

This clonotype showed up many times. The chain has TRBV25-1 and TRBJ2-7, with 7 bases aligning to TRBD2. J gave up 0 bases and V 4 bases, and 0 bases lay outside the gene matches. Germline CDR1 is MGHDK and CDR2 is SYGVNS. This CDR3 has 13 amino acids. CDR3 sequence (DNA): TGTGCCAGCAGTGCTAGCGGCTCCTACGAGCAGTACTTC. Protein product: CASSASGSYEQYF.

The chain joins TRBV6-1 to TRBJ2-1; 13 bases are shared with TRBD2. Germline trimming cut 6 bases from V and 3 bases from J; bases unmatched to any gene: 8. The CDR3 has 17 amino acids. CDR1 is MNHNS and CDR2 is SASEGT in the germline V gene. CDR3 amino acids: CASRLTSGRSYYNEQFF. CDR3 DNA sequence: TGTGCCAGCAGACTGACTAGCGGGAGGTCCTACTACAATGAGCAGTTCTTC.

V and J are TRBV7-2 and TRBJ2-7; D is perhaps TRBD1 or TRBD2 (5 bases each). The CDR3 runs to 14 residues. The germline V gene has CDR1 SGHTA and CDR2 FQGNSA. V dropped 3 bases and J dropped 2 bases, with 11 bases sitting between them. The CDR3 region is CASSFARGPYEQYF. The CDR3 DNA reads as TGTGCCAGCAGCTTCGCACGGGGCCCCTACGAGCAGTACTTC.

This clonotype was counted a few times. The rearrangement links TRBV9 to TRBJ2-1, with TRBD2 identical over 11 bases. V shed 3 bases, J shed 7 bases, and the junction held 12 bases outside the gene matches. The length of the CDR3 is 17 residues. Germline V gene lookup returns CDR1 SGDLS and CDR2 YYNGEE. CDR3 nucleotides: TGTGCCAGCAGCGCCTTACTAACTAGCGGGAGTCTGAATGAGCAGTTCTTC. Translation: CASSALLTSGSLNEQFF.

For this clonotype: Relative to the germline gene, one junction end is altered; a read error may explain this. The J gene is TRBJ2-1, the V gene TRBV28; 7 bases are a match to TRBD2. The CDR3 spans 15 residues. The germline gives CDR1 MDHEN, CDR2 SYDVKM. CDR3 sequence (DNA): TGTTCCAGCAGTTCGGGCGGGAGTGGGTACAATGAGCAGTTCTTC. Translated: CSSSSGGSGYNEQFF.

This clonotype was counted between two and nine times. The J gene is TRBJ1-5, the V gene TRBV12-3 or TRBV12-4, with a tentative D call TRBD1 (5 bases). This CDR3 has 15 residues. V gave up 3 bases and J gave up 7 bases, with 16 bases separating them. The CDR3 coding sequence is TGTGCCAGCAGTTTCCAGGGTAGATTAGGCCAGCCCCAGCATTTT. Encoded protein: CASSFQGRLGQPQHF.

The chain has TRBV2 and TRBJ2-5; 8 bases fit TRBD2. The CDR3 length is 15 residues. V lost 2 bases and J lost 11; bases outside the gene matches: 13. Germline V gene sequence: CDR1 SNHLY, CDR2 FYNNEI. In nucleotides, the CDR3 is TGTGCCAGCAGTGAAATTTTAAGCGGGAGAAAGGAACAGTACTTC. It encodes CASSEILSGRKEQYF.

The chain couples TRBV12-3 or TRBV12-4 to TRBJ1-1; tentatively, D is TRBD1 (6 bases). V was shortened by 6 bases and J by 3 bases, with 17 bases between the two germline ends. The CDR3 loop spans 15 amino acids. The CDR3 loop reads CASRAQQGQDTEAFF. The CDR3 region has the DNA TGTGCCAGCAGGGCCCAACAGGGTCAGGACACTGAAGCTTTCTTT.

As for this clonotype: Sequence at one end of the junction differs from germline and may be a read error. The chain uses TRBV25-1 and TRBJ1-2; TRBD1 agrees at 7 bases. From germline, CDR1 is MGHDK and CDR2 SYGVNS. The CDR3 is made up of 15 amino acids. CDR3 DNA: TGTGCCGGCAGTGAATCGCCGGGACAGCAGGGTGGCTACACCTTC. Protein sequence: CAGSESPGQQGGYTF.

This sequence joins TRBV12-3 or TRBV12-4 and TRBJ1-5; D is ambiguous. V was pared by 8 bases and J by 1 base, with 15 bases between. The CDR3 is 15 residues long. In DNA form, the CDR3 reads TGTGCCAGCTGCTCATTGGGGAAAAGCAATCAGCCCCAGCATTTT. As protein: CASCSLGKSNQPQHF.

V and J are TRBV7-2 and TRBJ2-7; unclear D gene. V dropped 1 base and J dropped 4 bases, with 11 bases sitting between them. This CDR3 contains 14 residues. Germline CDR1 SGHTA, CDR2 FQGNSA. This chain's CDR3 is CASSLGGYPYEQYF. CDR3 sequence (DNA): TGTGCCAGCAGCTTAGGGGGTTATCCTTACGAGCAGTACTTC.

This clonotype was counted at least ten times. The J gene is TRBJ2-7, the V gene TRBV3-1; D may be TRBD1 (6 bases). Germline loops: CDR1 LGHDT, CDR2 YNNKEL (reference sequence). V was pared by 4 bases and J by 2 bases, with 9 bases between. The CDR3 has 13 residues. CDR3 loop: CASSRRDTYEQYF. The CDR3 bases are TGTGCCAGCAGCCGCCGGGACACCTACGAGCAGTACTTC.

This clonotype showed up many times. The CDR3 nucleotides read TGTGCCAGCAGTACCGGGACAGGGGGTACAGATACGCAGTATTTT. Translated: CASSTGTGGTDTQYF. V gene TRBV6-1 combines with J gene TRBJ2-3; 11 nucleotides line up with TRBD1. Trimming cost V 5 bases and J 3 bases; bases outside gene matches: 4. This CDR3 is 15 amino acids long. Per the germline V gene, CDR1 is MNHNS and CDR2 is SASEGT.

This clonotype was seen at least ten times. At one end, the junction sequence differs from germline, possibly due to a read error. The J gene is TRBJ2-7, the V gene TRBV5-1; possibly TRBD2 for D (6 bases). The CDR3 is 14 amino acids. The germline CDR1 and CDR2 sequences are SGHRS and YFSETQ. CDR3 sequence reads: CASSLVAVSYEQYF. For the CDR3, the DNA is TGTGCCAGCAGCTTGGTAGCGGTCTCCTACGAGCAGTACTTC.

This clonotype was seen a handful of times. This chain joins TRBV6-1 and TRBJ1-5; no firm D call. The CDR3 extends over 15 amino acids. Germline V gene lookup returns CDR1 MNHNS and CDR2 SASEGT. Trimming shortened V by 2 bases and J by 3 bases, and 11 bases separated the two germline ends. CDR3 DNA: TGTGCCAGCAGTGAAATCCGGGGTACCAATCAGCCCCAGCATTTT. Residues: CASSEIRGTNQPQHF.

As regards this clonotype: A read error may be the cause here, since a much bigger clone is one base away. The chain links TRBV5-1 to TRBJ2-1; no reliable D call. The CDR3 is made up of 12 amino acids. Germline loops: CDR1 SGHRS, CDR2 YFSETQ. CDR3 sequence: CAGSYLNNEQFF. The CDR3, as DNA: TGCGCCGGCAGCTATCTTAACAATGAGCAGTTCTTC.

This clonotype was counted between two and nine times. The chain has TRBV10-3 and TRBJ2-7, with TRBD2 matching 8 bases. This CDR3 contains 21 residues. Losses at the gene ends were 1 base for V and 3 bases for J; bases not matched to a gene: 23. Germline CDR1 ENHRY, CDR2 SYGVKD. Here the CDR3 reads CAISEWPSGPPNSGAHYEQYF. The CDR3 DNA is TGTGCCATCAGTGAGTGGCCTAGCGGGCCTCCCAATTCGGGGGCCCACTACGAGCAGTACTTC.

Only a few counts were recorded for this clonotype. The chain recombines TRBV27 with TRBJ2-7; TRBD1 agrees at 7 bases. The V segment lost 3 bases and the J segment 0 bases; nucleotides outside the gene matches: 8. The length of the CDR3 is 16 residues. In germline, CDR1 is MNHEY, CDR2 SMNVEV (reference sequence). The CDR3, as DNA: TGTGCCAGCAGTTTCACCTCGGGACAGATCTCCTACGAGCAGTACTTC. It yields the protein CASSFTSGQISYEQYF.

The chain employs TRBV2 and TRBJ2-4; 8 nucleotides align to TRBD1. The DNA end lines up better with TRBJ2-7; the J call may be wrong. Germline values: CDR1 SNHLY, CDR2 FYNNEI. The CDR3 runs 15 residues. The chain's CDR3 is CASSPQTGVGYEQYF. DNA for the CDR3: TGTGCCAGCAGCCCCCAGACAGGGGTCGGGTACGAGCAGTACTTC.

This clonotype was detected only once. Sequence at one end of the junction differs from germline and may be a read error. The chain carries TRBV12-3 or TRBV12-4 and TRBJ1-5; a possible D gene is TRBD1 (6 bases). The CDR3 is made up of 16 amino acids. The CDR3 spells CANSPDTGYSNQPQHF. Here the CDR3 DNA reads TGTGCCAACAGTCCCGATACAGGGTATAGCAATCAGCCCCAGCATTTT.

The genes are TRBV2 and TRBJ1-1, with a possible D match to TRBD1 (5 bases). The V gene lost 6 bases and the J gene lost 0 bases, with 20 bases spanning the gap. CDR1 is SNHLY, CDR2 FYNNEI, per germline. CDR3 length equals 17 residues. The CDR3 protein is CASRGTGTAGVNTEAFF. The CDR3 nucleotides are TGTGCCAGCAGGGGCACCGGGACGGCTGGGGTGAACACTGAAGCTTTCTTT. The full variable domain, in which reference TRBV2 and TRBJ1-1 provide the parts outside the CDR3, is EPEVTQTPSHQVTQMGQEVILRCVPISNHLYFYWYRQILGQKVEFLVSFYNNEISEKSEIFDDQFSVERPDGSNFTLKIRSTKLEDSAMYFCASRGTGTAGVNTEAFFGQGTRLTVV.

The J gene is TRBJ2-2, the V gene TRBV12-5; 7 bases are a match to TRBD2. The CDR3 spans 17 residues. The germline gives CDR1 LGHNT, CDR2 FRNRAP. V trimming: 0 bases; J trimming: 3 bases; junction bases outside the gene matches: 7. In DNA form, the CDR3 reads TGTGCTAGTGGTTTGGTACGGGCTAGCGGCGACACCGGGGAGCTGTTTTTT. This sequence encodes CASGLVRASGDTGELFF.

The V gene is TRBV27, the J gene TRBJ2-1; 7 bases are a match to TRBD2. Per germline, CDR1 MNHEY and CDR2 SMNVEV (reference sequence). This CDR3 contains 16 residues. The V gene end was trimmed by 0 bases and the J gene end by 3 bases; junction bases not matched to a gene: 5. CDR3 region: CASSLSMPGGYNEQFF. DNA of the CDR3: TGTGCCAGCAGTTTATCGATGCCGGGGGGCTACAATGAGCAGTTCTTC.

A few counts support this clonotype. The chain couples TRBV11-2 to TRBJ2-1; TRBD2 matches 8 bases. Trimming at V came to 4 bases and at J to 10 bases, leaving 6 bases not matched to a gene. The germline V gene encodes CDR1 SGHAT and CDR2 FQNNGV. The CDR3 has 13 amino acids. The CDR3 here is CASSWTSSYEQFF. In DNA, the CDR3 is TGTGCCAGCAGCTGGACTAGCTCCTACGAGCAGTTCTTC.

The chain is built from TRBV20-1 and TRBJ1-1; possible D gene TRBD1, 6 bases. Germline values: CDR1 DFQATT, CDR2 SNEGSKA (reference sequence). The germline V and J ends were trimmed by 3 bases and 6 bases, with 17 bases remaining between them. The length of the CDR3 is 14 residues. CDR3 sequence (DNA): TGCAGTGCTAGTGTGGGTAACAGGGTTGCTGAAGCTTTCTTT. Translated, it gives CSASVGNRVAEAFF.